This T cell receptor beta chain was recovered during a study of graft-versus-host responses after intestinal transplantation. The authors processed graft tissue to release intraepithelial and lamina propria lymphocytes. Clones were read by immunoSEQ multiplex PCR, and TCRdb kept only the in-frame ones, dropping some. The data hold about 9,600 clones, with around nine tenths observed a single time. Germline-derived CDR1 and CDR2 are MNHNS and SASEGT. V was shortened by 10 bases and J by 11 bases, with 23 bases between the two germline ends. This CDR3 has 13 residues. The TCR was taken from a human patient who received an intestinal transplant, so some T cells may come from the graft donor. J is TRBJ2-5 and V is TRBV6-1; D may match TRBD1 or TRBD2 (5 bases each). This specimen was ileum tissue, taken roughly 710 days after intestinal transplantation. As DNA, the CDR3 is TGTGCCATCGAACCCGGGACCCCGATGGAGCAGTACTTC. This codes for CAIEPGTPMEQYF.